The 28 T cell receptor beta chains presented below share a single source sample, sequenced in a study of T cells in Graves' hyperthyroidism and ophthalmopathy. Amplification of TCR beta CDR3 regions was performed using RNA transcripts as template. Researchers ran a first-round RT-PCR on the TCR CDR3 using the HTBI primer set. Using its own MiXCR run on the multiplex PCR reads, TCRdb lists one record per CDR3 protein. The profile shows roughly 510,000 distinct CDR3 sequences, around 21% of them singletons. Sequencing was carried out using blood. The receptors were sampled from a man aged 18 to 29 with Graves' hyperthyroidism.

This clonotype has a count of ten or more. The CDR3 sequence: CASSLDRGRPYGYTF. The CDR3 bases are TGTGCCAGCAGCTTGGACAGGGGGCGTCCCTATGGCTACACCTTC. V gene TRBV5-6 combines with J gene TRBJ1-2, with 9 bases identical to TRBD1. V lost 0 bases to trimming and J lost 4 bases; unmatched junction nucleotides: 4. Germline values: CDR1 SGHDT, CDR2 YYEEEE. This CDR3 is 15 amino acids long.

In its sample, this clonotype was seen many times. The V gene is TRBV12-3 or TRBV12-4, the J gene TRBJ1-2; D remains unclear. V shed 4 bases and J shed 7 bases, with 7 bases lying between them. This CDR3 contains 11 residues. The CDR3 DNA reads TGTGCCAGCAGTTCGGGCGGTGGCTACACCTTC. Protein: CASSSGGGYTF.

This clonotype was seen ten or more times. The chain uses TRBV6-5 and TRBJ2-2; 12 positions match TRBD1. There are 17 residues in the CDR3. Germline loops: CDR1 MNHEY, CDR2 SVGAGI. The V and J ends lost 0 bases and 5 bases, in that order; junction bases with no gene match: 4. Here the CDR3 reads CASSYSGQGALTGELFF. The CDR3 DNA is TGTGCCAGCAGTTACTCGGGACAGGGGGCGCTTACCGGGGAGCTGTTTTTT.

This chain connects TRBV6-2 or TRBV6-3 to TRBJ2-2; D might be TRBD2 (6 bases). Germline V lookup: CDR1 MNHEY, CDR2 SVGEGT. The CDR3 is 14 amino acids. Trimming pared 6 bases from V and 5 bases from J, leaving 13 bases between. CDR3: CASRYQLATGELFF. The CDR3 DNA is TGTGCCAGCAGATACCAACTAGCAACCGGGGAGCTGTTTTTT.

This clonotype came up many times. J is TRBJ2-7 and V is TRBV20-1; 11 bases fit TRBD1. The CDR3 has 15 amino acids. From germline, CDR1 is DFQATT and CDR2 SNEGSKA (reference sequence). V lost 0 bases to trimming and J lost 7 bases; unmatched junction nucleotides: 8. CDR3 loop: CSARDAGTGGREQYF. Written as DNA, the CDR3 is TGCAGTGCTAGAGATGCCGGGACAGGGGGGCGTGAGCAGTACTTC.

CDR3 coding DNA: TGTGCCAGCAGTTACTCTAGGCGGGGCCCCACCTACGAGCAGTACTTC. It encodes CASSYSRRGPTYEQYF. The chain joins TRBV6-5 to TRBJ2-7, with D perhaps TRBD2 (6 bases). This CDR3 is 16 amino acids long. V gave up 0 bases and J gave up 2 bases, with 14 bases separating them. Germline-derived CDR1 and CDR2 are MNHEY and SVGAGI.

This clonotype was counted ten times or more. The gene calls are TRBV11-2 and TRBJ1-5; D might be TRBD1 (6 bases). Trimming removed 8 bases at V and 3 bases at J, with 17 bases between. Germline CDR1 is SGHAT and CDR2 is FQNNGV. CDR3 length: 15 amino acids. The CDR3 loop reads CASFPRGRFNQPQHF. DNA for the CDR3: TGTGCCAGCTTCCCCAGGGGCAGATTCAATCAGCCCCAGCATTTT.

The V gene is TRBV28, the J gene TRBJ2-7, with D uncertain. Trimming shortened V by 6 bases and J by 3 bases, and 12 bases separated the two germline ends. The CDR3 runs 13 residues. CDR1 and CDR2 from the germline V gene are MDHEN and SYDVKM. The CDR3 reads CASSYRWGYEQYF. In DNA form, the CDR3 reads TGTGCCAGCAGCTACCGTTGGGGCTACGAGCAGTACTTC.

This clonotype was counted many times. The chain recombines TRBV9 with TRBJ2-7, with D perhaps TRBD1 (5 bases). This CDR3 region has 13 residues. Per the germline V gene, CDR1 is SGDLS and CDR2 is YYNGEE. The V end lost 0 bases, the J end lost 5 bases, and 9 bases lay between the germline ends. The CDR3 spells CASSVGGSDEQYF. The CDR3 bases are TGTGCCAGCAGCGTAGGGGGCAGCGACGAGCAGTACTTC.

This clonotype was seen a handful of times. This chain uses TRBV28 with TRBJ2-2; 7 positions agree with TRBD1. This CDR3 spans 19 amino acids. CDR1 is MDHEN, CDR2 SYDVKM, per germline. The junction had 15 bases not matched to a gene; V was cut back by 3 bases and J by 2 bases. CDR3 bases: TGTGCCAGCAGTTTTCATCTAAAATGGGACAGATTAAACACCGGGGAGCTGTTTTTT. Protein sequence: CASSFHLKWDRLNTGELFF.

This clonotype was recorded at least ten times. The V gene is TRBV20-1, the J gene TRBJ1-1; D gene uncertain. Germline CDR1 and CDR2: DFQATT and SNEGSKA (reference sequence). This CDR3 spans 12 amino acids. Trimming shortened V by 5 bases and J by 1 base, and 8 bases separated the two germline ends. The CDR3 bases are TGCAGTGCTCCGAGTGGGAACACTGAAGCTTTCTTT. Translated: CSAPSGNTEAFF.

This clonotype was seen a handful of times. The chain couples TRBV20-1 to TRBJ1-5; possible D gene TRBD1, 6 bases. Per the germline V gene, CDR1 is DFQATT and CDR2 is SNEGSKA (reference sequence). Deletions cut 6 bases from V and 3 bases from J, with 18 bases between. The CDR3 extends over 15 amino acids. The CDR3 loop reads CSAKGGTGINQPQHF. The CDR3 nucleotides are TGCAGTGCCAAGGGGGGTACAGGGATCAATCAGCCCCAGCATTTT.

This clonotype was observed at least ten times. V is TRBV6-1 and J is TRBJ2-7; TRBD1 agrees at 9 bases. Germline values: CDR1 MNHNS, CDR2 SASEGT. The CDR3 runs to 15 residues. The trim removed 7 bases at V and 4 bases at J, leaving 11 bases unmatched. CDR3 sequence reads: CASTHGGQGLYEQYF. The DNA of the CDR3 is TGTGCCAGCACCCATGGGGGACAGGGATTGTACGAGCAGTACTTC.

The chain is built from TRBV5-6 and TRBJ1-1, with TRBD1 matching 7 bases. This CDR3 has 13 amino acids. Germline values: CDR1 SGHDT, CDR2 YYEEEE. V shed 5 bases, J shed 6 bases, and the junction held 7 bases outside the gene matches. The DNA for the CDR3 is TGTGCCAGCAGACTAATCGACAGGGCTGAAGCTTTCTTT. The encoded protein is CASRLIDRAEAFF.

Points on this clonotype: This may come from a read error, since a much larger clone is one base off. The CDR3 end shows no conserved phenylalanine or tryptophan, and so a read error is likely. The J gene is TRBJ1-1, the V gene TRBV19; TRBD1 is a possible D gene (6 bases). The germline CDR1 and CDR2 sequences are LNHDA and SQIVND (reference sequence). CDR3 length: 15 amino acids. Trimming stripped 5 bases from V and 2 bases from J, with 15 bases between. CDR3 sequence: CASSHRAGENTEAFL. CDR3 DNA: TGTGCCAGTAGTCACAGGGCAGGGGAAAACACTGAAGCTTTCTTG.

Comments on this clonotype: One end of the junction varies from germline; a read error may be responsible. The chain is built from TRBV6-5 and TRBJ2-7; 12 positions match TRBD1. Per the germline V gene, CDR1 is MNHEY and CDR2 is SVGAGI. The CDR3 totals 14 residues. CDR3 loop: CASGYGTGGPEQYF. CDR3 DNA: TGTGCCAGCGGTTACGGGACAGGGGGCCCCGAGCAGTACTTC.

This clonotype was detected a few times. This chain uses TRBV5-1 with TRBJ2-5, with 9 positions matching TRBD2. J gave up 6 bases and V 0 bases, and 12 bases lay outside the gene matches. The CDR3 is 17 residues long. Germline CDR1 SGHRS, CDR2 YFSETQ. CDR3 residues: CASSLGQWSGGTKTQYF. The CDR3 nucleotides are TGCGCCAGCAGCTTGGGACAGTGGAGCGGGGGGACGAAGACCCAGTACTTC.

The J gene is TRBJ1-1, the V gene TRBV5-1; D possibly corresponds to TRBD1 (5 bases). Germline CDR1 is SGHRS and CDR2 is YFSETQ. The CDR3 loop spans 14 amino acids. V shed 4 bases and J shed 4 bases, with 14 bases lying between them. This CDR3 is CASSPGTDSTEAFF. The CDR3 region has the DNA TGCGCCAGCAGCCCCGGGACTGACAGCACTGAAGCTTTCTTT. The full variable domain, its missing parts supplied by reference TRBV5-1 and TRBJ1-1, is KAGVTQTPRYLIKTRGQQVTLSCSPISGHRSVSWYQQTPGQGLQFLFEYFSETQRNKGNFPGRFSGRQFSNSRSEMNVSTLELGDSALYLCASSPGTDSTEAFFGQGTRLTVV.

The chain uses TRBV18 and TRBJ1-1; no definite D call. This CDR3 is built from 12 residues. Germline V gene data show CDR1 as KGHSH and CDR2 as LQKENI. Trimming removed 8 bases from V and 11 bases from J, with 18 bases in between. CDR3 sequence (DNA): TGTGCCAGCCACCCAGACTCGCTTTCGGCTTTCTTT. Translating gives CASHPDSLSAFF.

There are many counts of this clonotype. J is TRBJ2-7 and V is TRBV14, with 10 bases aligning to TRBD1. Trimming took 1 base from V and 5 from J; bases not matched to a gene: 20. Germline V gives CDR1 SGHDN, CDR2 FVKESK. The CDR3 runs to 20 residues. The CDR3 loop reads CASSQAWLGQGINNDHEQYF. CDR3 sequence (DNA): TGTGCCAGCAGCCAAGCCTGGTTGGGACAGGGGATAAATAACGACCACGAGCAGTACTTC.

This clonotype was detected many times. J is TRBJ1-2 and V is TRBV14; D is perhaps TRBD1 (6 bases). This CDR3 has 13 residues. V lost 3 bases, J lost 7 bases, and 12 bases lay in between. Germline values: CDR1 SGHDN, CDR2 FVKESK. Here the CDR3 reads CASSQYRDFGYTF. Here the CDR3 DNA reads TGTGCCAGCAGCCAGTACAGGGACTTTGGCTACACCTTC.

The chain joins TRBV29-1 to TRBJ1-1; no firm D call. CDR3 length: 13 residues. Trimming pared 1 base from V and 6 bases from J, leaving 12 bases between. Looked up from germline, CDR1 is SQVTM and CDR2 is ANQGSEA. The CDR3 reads CSVEGTGLSEAFF. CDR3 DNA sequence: TGCAGCGTTGAAGGGACTGGGCTCTCTGAAGCTTTCTTT.

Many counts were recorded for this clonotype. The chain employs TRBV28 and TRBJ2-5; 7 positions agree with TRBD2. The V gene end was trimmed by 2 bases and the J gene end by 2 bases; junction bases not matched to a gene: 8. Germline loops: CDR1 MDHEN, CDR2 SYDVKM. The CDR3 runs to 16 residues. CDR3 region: CASSLAYAGEQETQYF. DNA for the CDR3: TGTGCCAGCAGTTTAGCTTATGCGGGGGAACAAGAGACCCAGTACTTC.

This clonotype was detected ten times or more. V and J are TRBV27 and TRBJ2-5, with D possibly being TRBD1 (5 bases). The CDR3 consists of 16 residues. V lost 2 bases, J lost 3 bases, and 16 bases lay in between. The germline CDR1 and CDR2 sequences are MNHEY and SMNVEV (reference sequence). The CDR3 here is CASSLNGALFKETQYF. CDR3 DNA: TGTGCCAGCAGTTTAAATGGGGCCCTCTTTAAAGAGACCCAGTACTTC.

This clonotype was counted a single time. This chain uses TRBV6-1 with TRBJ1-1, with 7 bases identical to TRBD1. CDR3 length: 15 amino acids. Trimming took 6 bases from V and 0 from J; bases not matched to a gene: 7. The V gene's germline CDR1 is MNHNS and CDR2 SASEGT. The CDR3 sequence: CASRPDRRLNTEAFF. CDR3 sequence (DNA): TGTGCCAGCAGGCCGGACAGGCGCCTGAACACTGAAGCTTTCTTT.

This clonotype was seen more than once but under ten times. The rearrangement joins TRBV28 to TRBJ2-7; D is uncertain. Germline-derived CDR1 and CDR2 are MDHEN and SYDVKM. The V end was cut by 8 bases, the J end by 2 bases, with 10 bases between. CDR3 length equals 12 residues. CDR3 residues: CASGASPYEQYF. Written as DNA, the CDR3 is TGTGCCAGCGGAGCCTCACCCTACGAGCAGTACTTC.

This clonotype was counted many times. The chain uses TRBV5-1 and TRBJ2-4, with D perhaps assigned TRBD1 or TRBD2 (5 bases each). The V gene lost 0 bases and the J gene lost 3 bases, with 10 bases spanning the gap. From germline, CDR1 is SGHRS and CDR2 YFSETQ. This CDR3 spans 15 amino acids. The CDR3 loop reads CASSLGDDYKNIQYF. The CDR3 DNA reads TGCGCCAGCAGCTTGGGGGACGACTACAAAAACATTCAGTACTTC.

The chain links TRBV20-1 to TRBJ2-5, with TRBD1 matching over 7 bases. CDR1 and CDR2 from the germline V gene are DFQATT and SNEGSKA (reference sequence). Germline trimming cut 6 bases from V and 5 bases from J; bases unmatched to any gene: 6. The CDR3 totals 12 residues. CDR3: CSADRAGETQYF. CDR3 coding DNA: TGCAGTGCAGACAGGGCCGGGGAGACCCAGTACTTC.